This T cell receptor beta chain was profiled in a study of CD8+CD57+ T cells in acquired aplastic anemia. Study as a whole: Sorted CD4+ plus CD8+ cells gave DNA averaging around 3 ug. Study observations and caveats: Significant differences in CD8+ Simpson's diversity were not observed between patients and controls. Overlap between patients and controls comprised some 31 CD8+ CDR3 sequences.

The V and J ends lost 0 bases and 1 base respectively, with 6 bases between them. The CDR3 sequence is 14 residues long. The germline V gene encodes CDR1 ENHRY and CDR2 SYGVKD. On this clonotype: Its cognate antigen is unknown.

The study profiled TCR beta VDJ and CDR3 using genomic DNA as template. TCRdb used MiXCR to reprocess the reads, holding one entry per CDR3 protein. The data contain 150,000 to 200,000 distinct CDR3 sequences, around 43% of them singletons. CD8+CD57+ cell expansion had been shown by flow cytometry in patients chosen for sequencing. Every patient presented with severe acquired aplastic anemia. This sequence originates from a human donor with aplastic anemia. Sequences were obtained from sorted CD4+, CD8+, or CD8+CD57+ T cells (not recorded which) from PBMCs. This chain links TRBV10-3 with TRBJ1-1; D unresolved. The CDR3 loop is CAISESTGNTEAFF. Here the CDR3 DNA reads TGTGCCATCAGTGAGTCCACGGGGAACACTGAAGCTTTCTTT.